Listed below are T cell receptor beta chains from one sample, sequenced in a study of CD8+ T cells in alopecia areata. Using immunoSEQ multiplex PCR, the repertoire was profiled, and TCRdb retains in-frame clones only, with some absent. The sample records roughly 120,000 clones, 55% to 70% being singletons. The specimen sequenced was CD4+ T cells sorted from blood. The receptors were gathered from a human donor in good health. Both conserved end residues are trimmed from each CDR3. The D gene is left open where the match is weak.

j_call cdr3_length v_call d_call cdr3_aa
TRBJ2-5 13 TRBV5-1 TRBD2 ASSIQRPAGETQY
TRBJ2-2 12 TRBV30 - AWSPLGATGELF
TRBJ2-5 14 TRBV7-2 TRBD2 ASSLSSTSGQETQY
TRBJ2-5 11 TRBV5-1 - ASSLVELETQY
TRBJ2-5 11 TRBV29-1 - SVVSGGQETQY
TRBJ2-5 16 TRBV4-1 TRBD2 ASSQERFASGIQETQY
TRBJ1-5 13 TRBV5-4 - ASSQSPRGEEPQH
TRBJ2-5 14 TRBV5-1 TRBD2 ASTDSGGAIQETQY
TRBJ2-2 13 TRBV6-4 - ASSEQGFNTGELF
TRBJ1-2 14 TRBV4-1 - ASSQAQGLGPYGYT
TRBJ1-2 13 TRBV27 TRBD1 ASSSPDRLNYGYT
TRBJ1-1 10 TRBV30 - AWTRSQGRAF
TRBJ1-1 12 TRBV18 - ASSPGRANTEAF
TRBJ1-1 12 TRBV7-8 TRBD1 ASSTGQVNTEAF
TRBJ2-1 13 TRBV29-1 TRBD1 SVASGQGSYNEQF
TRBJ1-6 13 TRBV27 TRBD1 ASSLETGGYSPLH
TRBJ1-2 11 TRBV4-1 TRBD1 ASRQTGDSGYT
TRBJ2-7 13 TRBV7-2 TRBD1 ASSLAGQGGYEQY
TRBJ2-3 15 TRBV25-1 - ASSSKPGDPSTDTQY
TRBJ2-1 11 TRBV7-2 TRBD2 ASSPGTSQEQF
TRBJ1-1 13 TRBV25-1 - ASSESTGWVTEAF
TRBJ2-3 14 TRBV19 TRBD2 ASSIGLAVSTDTQY
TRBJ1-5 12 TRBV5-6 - ASSSRQDNQPQH
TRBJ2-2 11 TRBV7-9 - ALSGLHTGELF
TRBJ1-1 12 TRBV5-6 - ASSLLQRNTEAF
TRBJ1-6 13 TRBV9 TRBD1 ASSAGQGAGSPLH
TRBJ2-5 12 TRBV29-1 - SVNRNPAQETQY
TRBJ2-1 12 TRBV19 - ASGTGGDYNEQF
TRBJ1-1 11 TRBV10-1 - ASSEKANTEAF
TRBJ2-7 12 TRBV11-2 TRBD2 ASSVAGGKYEQY
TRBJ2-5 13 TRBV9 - ASSVGVGPAETQY
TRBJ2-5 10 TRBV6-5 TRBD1 ASLGQEKTQY
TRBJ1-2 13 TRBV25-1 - ASSESGTPGYGYT
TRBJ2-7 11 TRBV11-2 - ASSLRALYEQY
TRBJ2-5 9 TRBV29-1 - SASLSETQY